This is a list of T cell receptor beta chains from one sample in a study of T cells in localized non-small cell lung cancer. Only in-frame clones appear in the TCRdb table, and some are missing; sequencing was by immunoSEQ multiplex PCR. The sample consists of about 33,000 clones, around 87% of them appearing once. The material sequenced was peripheral blood mononuclear cells, taken before any cancer treatment. These receptors originate from a man between 35 and 75 years old with stage III lung adenocarcinoma. Both conserved end residues are part of each CDR3. The D gene is left open where the match is weak. Size tells how often a clone was seen (once, few, many) or the class of an expanded clone, and some rows leave it out.

j_gene | v_gene | abundance | d_gene | len | CDR3nt | CDR3aa
TRBJ1-1 | TRBV7-8 | NA | NA | 13 | TGTGCCAGCAGCTTAGGATGGGAGTCGAGAGCTTTCTTT | CASSLGWESRAFF
TRBJ2-1 | TRBV20-1 | NA | NA | 9 | TGCAGTGCCAGAACTAGCAGAATCTTC | CSARTSRIF
TRBJ1-2 | TRBV2 | NA | NA | 14 | TGTGCCAGCAGTGACTACACAGGGAACTATGGCTACACCTTC | CASSDYTGNYGYTF
TRBJ1-2 | TRBV11-3 | NA | TRBD1 | 15 | TGTGCCAGCAGCCAAACATACAGGGGAGTCTATGGCTACACCTTC | CASSQTYRGVYGYTF
TRBJ2-7 | TRBV6-1 | NA | TRBD1 | 14 | TGTGCCAGCAGTCATTACCGGGACAGGGACGAGCAGTACTTC | CASSHYRDRDEQYF
TRBJ2-5 | TRBV5-6 | NA | NA | 14 | TGTGCCAGCAGCTTGGGGGGCTCCGGGGAGACCCAGTACTTC | CASSLGGSGETQYF
TRBJ2-5 | TRBV29-1 | NA | NA | 12 | TGCAGCGTTACCGGCTCCCAAGAGACCCAGTACTTC | CSVTGSQETQYF
TRBJ2-1 | TRBV5-1 | NA | TRBD1 | 15 | TGCGCCAGCAGCTTGGTCCAGGGGGCCTACAATGAGCAGTTCTTC | CASSLVQGAYNEQFF
TRBJ1-3 | TRBV14 | NA | NA | 16 | TGTGCCAGCAGCCAAGGGGCAGGGCTATCAGGAAACACCATATATTTT | CASSQGAGLSGNTIYF
TRBJ1-5 | TRBV25-1 | NA | TRBD1 | 14 | TGTGCCAGCGCCGGGACAGGCAACAATCAGCCCCAGCATTTT | CASAGTGNNQPQHF
TRBJ1-5 | TRBV30 | NA | NA | 14 | TGTGCCTGGAGTGTAGGGGGGCGAAATCAGCCCCAGCATTTT | CAWSVGGRNQPQHF
TRBJ2-2 | TRBV7-8 | once | NA | 17 | TGTGCCAGCAGCTTAGCGGTCAGGGGCCCAGGTACCGGGGAGCTGTTTTTT | CASSLAVRGPGTGELFF